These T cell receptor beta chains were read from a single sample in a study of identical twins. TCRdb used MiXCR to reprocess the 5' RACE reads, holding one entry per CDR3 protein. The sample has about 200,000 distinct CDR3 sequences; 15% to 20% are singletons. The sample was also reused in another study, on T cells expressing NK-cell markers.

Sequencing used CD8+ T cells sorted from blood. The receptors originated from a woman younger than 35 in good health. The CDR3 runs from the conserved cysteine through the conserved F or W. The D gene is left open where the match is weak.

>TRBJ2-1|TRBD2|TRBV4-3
CASSPQTSGGTYNEQFF
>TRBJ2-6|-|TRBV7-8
CASSLYGGANVLTF
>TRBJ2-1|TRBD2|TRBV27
CASTGRDEQFF
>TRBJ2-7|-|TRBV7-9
CASSFSSGEQYF
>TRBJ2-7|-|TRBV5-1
CASSVGEASYEQYF
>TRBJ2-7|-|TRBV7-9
CASSSDTISYEQYF
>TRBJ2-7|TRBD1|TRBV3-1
CASSQVKVLGTGIGGEQYF
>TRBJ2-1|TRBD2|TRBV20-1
CSARKTSGGNEWQFF
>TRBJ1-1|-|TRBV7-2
CASSSIDRNTEAFF
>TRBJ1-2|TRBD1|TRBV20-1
CSARDPRDRGGYGYTF
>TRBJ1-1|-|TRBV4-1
CASSQEDMNTEAFF
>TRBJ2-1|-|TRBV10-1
CASSDTGYEPNEQFF
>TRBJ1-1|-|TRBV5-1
CASSLAGGATEAFF
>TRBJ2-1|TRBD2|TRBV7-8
CASSPGLAAGNEQFF
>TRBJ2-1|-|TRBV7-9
CASSSAYNEQFF
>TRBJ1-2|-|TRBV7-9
CASRGLYYGYTF
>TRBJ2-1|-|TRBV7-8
CASSLDGSGGEQFF
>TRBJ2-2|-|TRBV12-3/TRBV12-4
CASSLKVPGELFF
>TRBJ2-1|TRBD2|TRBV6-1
CASSEWGSGRAYNEQFF
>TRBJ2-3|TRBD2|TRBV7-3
CASSSGLAGGRSTDTQYF
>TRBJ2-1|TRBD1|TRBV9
CASSVTPGQGAWEQFF
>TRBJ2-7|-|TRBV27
CASSYRGSYEQYF
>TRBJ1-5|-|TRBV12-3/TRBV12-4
CASSFSGHGEPQHF
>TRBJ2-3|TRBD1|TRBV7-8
CASSLGTGGADTQYF
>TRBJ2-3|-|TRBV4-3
CASSQAHARDTQYF
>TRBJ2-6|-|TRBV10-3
CAITSQGGTGANVLTF
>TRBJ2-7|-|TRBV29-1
CSVSRPATYEQYF
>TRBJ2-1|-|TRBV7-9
CASSSGPGDEQFF
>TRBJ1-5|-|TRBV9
CASSGRGSRQPQHF
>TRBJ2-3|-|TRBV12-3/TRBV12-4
CASSRLVSDTQYF
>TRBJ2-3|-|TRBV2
CASMRSHTDTQYF
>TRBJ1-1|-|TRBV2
CASSKARGGTEAFF
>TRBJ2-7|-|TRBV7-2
CASSLRWSGGTLYEQYF
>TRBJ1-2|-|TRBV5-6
CASNFGSGYTF
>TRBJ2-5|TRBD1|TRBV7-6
CASSPQGSGTQYF
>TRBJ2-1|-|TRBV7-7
CASSFARVSYNEQFF
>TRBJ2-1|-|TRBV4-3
CASSQTQVSPYNEQFF
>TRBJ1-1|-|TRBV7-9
CASSPPRTEAFF
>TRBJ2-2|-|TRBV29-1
CSVGANTGELFF
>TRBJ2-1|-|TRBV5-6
CASSLEATGNEQFF
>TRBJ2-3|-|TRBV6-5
CASRSGTDTQYF
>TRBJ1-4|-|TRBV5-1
CASSLGGGINEKLFF
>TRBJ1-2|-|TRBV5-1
CASSSGSFYGYTF
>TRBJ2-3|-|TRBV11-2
CATRRTNGPPDTQYF
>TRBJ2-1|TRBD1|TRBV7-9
CASSTRQGSRYNEQFF
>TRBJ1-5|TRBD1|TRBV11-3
CASSSGGQAQHF
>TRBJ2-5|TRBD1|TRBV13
CASSSGQAGQETQYF
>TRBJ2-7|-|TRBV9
CASSFHRDTVTYEQYF
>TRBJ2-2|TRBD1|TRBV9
CASSVGTGAGELFF
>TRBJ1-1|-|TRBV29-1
CSVNSNTEAFF
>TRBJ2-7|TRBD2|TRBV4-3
CASSPGLADYEQYF
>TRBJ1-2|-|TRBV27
CASSDGGASGYGYTF
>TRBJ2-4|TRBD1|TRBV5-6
CASSSGTGVNIQYF
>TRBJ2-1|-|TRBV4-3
CASSQDSASYNEQFF
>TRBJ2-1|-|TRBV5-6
CASRPLGSYNEQFF
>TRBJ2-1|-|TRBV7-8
CASSLEVRWGLNEQFF
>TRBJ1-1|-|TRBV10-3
CAISDPAVGTEAFF
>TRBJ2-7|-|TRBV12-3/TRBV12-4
CASSLGHEQYF